These 23 T cell receptor beta chains were sequenced from one sample in a study of chemoradiotherapy in HPV16-positive cancers. Sequencing used immunoSEQ multiplex PCR; TCRdb keeps in-frame clones, though not all of them. The table includes more than 12,000 clones, 88% detected once. Source: blood, taken from a patient who underwent chemoradiotherapy. The receptors originated from a human donor with HPV-associated anogenital cancer.

This rearrangement joins TRBV19 to TRBJ2-1; 9 bases fit TRBD1. This CDR3 spans 15 amino acids. Trimming at V came to 6 bases and at J to 5 bases, leaving 8 bases not matched to a gene. Germline assignment: CDR1 LNHDA and CDR2 SQIVND (reference sequence). Here the CDR3 reads CASSRAGTGNNEQFF. Written as DNA, the CDR3 is TGTGCCAGTAGCCGCGCCGGGACAGGGAACAATGAGCAGTTCTTC.

The chain links TRBV9 to TRBJ1-4; the D gene is possibly TRBD1 (6 bases). Germline loops: CDR1 SGDLS, CDR2 YYNGEE. This CDR3 is built from 16 residues. V lost 0 bases, J lost 7 bases, and 16 bases lay in between. The chain's CDR3 is CASSVGMKRGGEKLFF. The CDR3 DNA reads TGTGCCAGCAGCGTAGGGATGAAGAGGGGGGGTGAAAAACTGTTTTTT.

V usage is TRBV9 and J usage is TRBJ2-1; 9 bases fit TRBD1. The CDR3 is 18 residues long. J gave up 5 bases and V 10 bases, and 22 bases lay outside the gene matches. CDR1 SGDLS and CDR2 YYNGEE come from the germline V gene. CDR3 loop: CASTIGDRVMRYDNEQFF. For the CDR3, the DNA is TGTGCCTCGACGATTGGGGACAGGGTCATGCGGTACGACAATGAGCAGTTCTTC.

This clone occurred once. V usage is TRBV6-1 and J usage is TRBJ2-7; D gene unclear. The CDR3 sequence is 11 residues long. Trimming pared 6 bases from V and 6 bases from J, leaving 9 bases between. Germline-derived CDR1 and CDR2 are MNHNS and SASEGT. The CDR3 sequence: CASSAFSEQYF. CDR3 bases: TGTGCCAGCAGCGCATTTTCCGAGCAGTACTTC.

The J gene is TRBJ1-1, the V gene TRBV7-9, with TRBD1 as a possible D gene (5 bases). Germline CDR1 and CDR2: SEHNR and FQNEAQ (reference sequence). The CDR3 is 16 residues long. The V and J ends lost 4 bases and 0 bases respectively, with 15 bases between them. The CDR3 nucleotides read TGTGCCAGCAGCTCCCCGGGACGACTCATGAACACTGAAGCTTTCTTT. Amino acid sequence: CASSSPGRLMNTEAFF.

J is TRBJ1-1 and V is TRBV7-9; the match to TRBD1 covers 8 bases. CDR1 is SEHNR and CDR2 is FQNEAQ in the germline V gene (reference sequence). V dropped 5 bases and J dropped 6; count of bases not matched to a gene: 5. The CDR3 is made up of 13 amino acids. CDR3: CASSDRGFAEAFF. Here the CDR3 DNA reads TGTGCCAGCAGCGACAGGGGTTTCGCTGAAGCTTTCTTT.

V and J are TRBV19 and TRBJ2-3; no clear D. The CDR3 runs to 13 residues. Trimming pared 5 bases from V and 2 bases from J, leaving 8 bases between. Germline V gene sequence: CDR1 LNHDA, CDR2 SQIVND (reference sequence). The CDR3, as DNA: TGTGCCAGTAGTCCGCTGGTCACAGATACGCAGTATTTT. Its translation is CASSPLVTDTQYF.

This chain joins TRBV6-1 and TRBJ2-2; TRBD2 is a possible D gene (5 bases). V dropped 10 bases and J dropped 0 bases, with 12 bases sitting between them. The CDR3 totals 14 residues. Germline V lookup: CDR1 MNHNS, CDR2 SASEGT. This CDR3 reads CANEGATNTGELFF. The CDR3 nucleotides are TGTGCCAACGAGGGCGCCACGAACACCGGGGAGCTGTTTTTT.

The rearrangement joins TRBV5-6 to TRBJ2-2, with D uncertain. The V and J ends lost 0 bases and 0 bases respectively, with 6 bases between them. The germline V gene encodes CDR1 SGHDT and CDR2 YYEEEE. The CDR3 runs 15 residues. Here the CDR3 DNA reads TGTGCCAGCAGCTTGGGTGGGACGAACACCGGGGAGCTGTTTTTT. Its protein product is CASSLGGTNTGELFF.

The rearrangement links TRBV2 to TRBJ2-1, with a tentative D call TRBD1 (8 bases). The CDR3 loop spans 16 amino acids. Looked up from germline, CDR1 is SNHLY and CDR2 is FYNNEI. Trimming removed 3 bases from V and 7 bases from J, with 19 bases in between. Here the CDR3 reads CASSDSVIQGGNEQFF. The CDR3 DNA reads as TGTGCCAGCAGTGATTCCGTCATACAGGGGGGGAATGAGCAGTTCTTC. The full variable domain, in which reference TRBV2 and TRBJ2-1 provide the parts outside the CDR3, is EPEVTQTPSHQVTQMGQEVILRCVPISNHLYFYWYRQILGQKVEFLVSFYNNEISEKSEIFDDQFSVERPDGSNFTLKIRSTKLEDSAMYFCASSDSVIQGGNEQFFGPGTRLTVL.

The chain joins TRBV4-1 to TRBJ2-3, with no clear D. The germline gives CDR1 MGHRA, CDR2 YSYEKL. The ends were cut back, 0 bases at V and 0 bases at J, with 16 bases in the middle. This CDR3 spans 18 amino acids. CDR3 amino acids: CASSQDPLRPSSTDTQYF. CDR3 sequence (DNA): TGCGCCAGCAGCCAAGATCCCTTAAGGCCTTCTAGCACAGATACGCAGTATTTT.

This chain connects TRBV7-9 to TRBJ1-2; D is unclear. The V end lost 0 bases, the J end lost 4 bases, and 12 bases lay between the germline ends. Germline values: CDR1 SEHNR, CDR2 FQNEAQ (reference sequence). The CDR3 has 15 amino acids. The CDR3 DNA follows: TGTGCCAGCAGCTTAGCCCCCGGGCGGGTCTATGGCTACACCTTC. Residues: CASSLAPGRVYGYTF.

The chain links TRBV19 to TRBJ2-2; 10 bases are shared with TRBD1. Germline CDR1 LNHDA, CDR2 SQIVND (reference sequence). J gave up 5 bases and V 5 bases, and 8 bases lay outside the gene matches. The CDR3 consists of 16 residues. The CDR3 DNA sequence: TGTGCCAGTAGTGCTCGGACAGGGGGTGGTACCGGGGAGCTGTTTTTT. Translation: CASSARTGGGTGELFF.

This clone was detected once. V is TRBV7-3 and J is TRBJ2-2, with D possibly TRBD1 on 5 matching bases. The CDR3 is 12 amino acids. From germline, CDR1 is SGHTA and CDR2 FQGTGA. Trimming shortened V by 5 bases and J by 6 bases, and 7 bases separated the two germline ends. In DNA, the CDR3 is TGTGCCAGCAGCCCAGGGTCCGGGGAGCTGTTTTTT. Its translation: CASSPGSGELFF.

The chain combines TRBV4-1 with TRBJ2-7; the D is unclear. The CDR3 sequence is 16 residues long. Between the trimmed V and J ends, which lost 1 base and 3 bases, there was a span of 16 bases. Germline V gene sequence: CDR1 MGHRA, CDR2 YSYEKL. CDR3 nucleotide sequence: TGCGCCAGCAGCCAAGGCTTTGGACGGGCTAACTACGAGCAGTACTTC. The encoded protein is CASSQGFGRANYEQYF.

The chain employs TRBV25-1 and TRBJ2-4; D perhaps matches TRBD1 (5 bases). Looked up from germline, CDR1 is MGHDK and CDR2 is SYGVNS. The CDR3 loop spans 15 amino acids. V shed 3 bases and J shed 6 bases, with 15 bases lying between them. The CDR3 region has the DNA TGTGCCAGCAGTGATGCGTCAGGGATCGGAAACATTCAGTACTTC. This gives the protein CASSDASGIGNIQYF.

This clone was counted between two and nine times. The gene calls are TRBV27 and TRBJ2-6; D is possibly TRBD2 (5 bases). The germline V gene has CDR1 MNHEY and CDR2 SMNVEV (reference sequence). Deletions cut 2 bases from V and 0 bases from J, with 5 bases between. The CDR3 consists of 15 residues. CDR3 in amino acids: CASSLTSSGANVLTF. CDR3 bases: TGTGCCAGCAGTTTAACTAGCTCTGGGGCCAACGTCCTGACTTTC.

The chain joins TRBV7-2 to TRBJ2-2; tentative D call: TRBD1 (6 bases). V lost 4 bases to trimming and J lost 1 base, with 7 bases between them. Germline V gives CDR1 SGHTA, CDR2 FQGNSA. The length of the CDR3 is 14 residues. CDR3 nucleotide sequence: TGTGCCAGCAGCTACAGGGTGAACACCGGGGAGCTGTTTTTT. Amino acid sequence: CASSYRVNTGELFF.

The chain uses TRBV20-1 and TRBJ1-2, with D unclear. Germline V gene sequence: CDR1 DFQATT, CDR2 SNEGSKA (reference sequence). The CDR3 covers 10 residues. The CDR3 region has the DNA TGCGGCGGGAGGGACTATGGCTACACCTTC. This gives the protein CGGRDYGYTF.

The J gene is TRBJ2-1, the V gene TRBV29-1, with 15 bases fitting TRBD2. The CDR3 covers 18 residues. Germline trimming cut 4 bases from V and 7 bases from J; bases unmatched to any gene: 14. Germline CDR1 and CDR2: SQVTM and ANQGSEA. DNA for the CDR3: TGCAGCGTTGGCCGAGGGACTAGCGGGAGGAGGTTGGGTAATGAGCAGTTCTTC. Translated, it gives CSVGRGTSGRRLGNEQFF.

This chain connects TRBV27 to TRBJ1-5; D uncertain. The CDR3 is 12 amino acids. Trimming pared 6 bases from V and 5 bases from J, leaving 8 bases between. Germline values: CDR1 MNHEY, CDR2 SMNVEV (reference sequence). CDR3 protein: CASSQRDQPQHF. As DNA, the CDR3 is TGTGCCAGCAGCCAGAGGGATCAGCCCCAGCATTTT.

This chain links TRBV6-1 with TRBJ1-4; D uncertain. CDR1 is MNHNS and CDR2 is SASEGT in the germline V gene. This CDR3 is built from 14 residues. The germline V and J ends were trimmed by 2 bases and 7 bases, with 11 bases remaining between them. The CDR3 nucleotides are TGTGCCAGCAGTGAACTGGACTTGAGTGAAAAACTGTTTTTT. Translated, it gives CASSELDLSEKLFF.

The rearrangement joins TRBV10-1 to TRBJ2-2; no definite D call. The CDR3 covers 12 residues. V lost 2 bases and J lost 3, with 1 base in between. Germline CDR1 and CDR2: WNHNN and SYGVQD (reference sequence). The CDR3 reads CASSEDTGELFF. CDR3 DNA: TGCGCCAGCAGTGAGGACACCGGGGAGCTGTTTTTT.